A single sample gave rise to the 31 T cell receptor beta chains below, sequenced in a study of post-analysis software for immune sequencing data. Sequencing libraries made from TCR beta cDNA carried unique molecular identifiers. TCRdb processed the PCR reads anew with MiXCR; each CDR3 protein has one entry. The repertoire has roughly 870,000 distinct CDR3 sequences, approximately 57% of them found once; the top ten carry about 4.5%. Study-level findings and limits: Controls showed lower frequencies than patients for five or six TRBV segments, and TRBV5-6, TRBV5-1 and TRBV20-1 were among these.

Their antigens remain unidentified. Sequenced input: blood. These receptor sequences come from a girl between 10 and 17 years old with multiple sclerosis.

The chain uses TRBV20-1 and TRBJ2-5; TRBD2 matches 10 bases. V trimming: 5 bases; J trimming: 2 bases; junction bases outside the gene matches: 8. The CDR3 spans 15 residues. The germline CDR1 and CDR2 sequences are DFQATT and SNEGSKA (reference sequence). CDR3 residues: CSAPLAGGLQETQYF. CDR3 DNA: TGCAGTGCTCCCTTAGCGGGAGGCCTACAAGAGACCCAGTACTTC.

This chain joins TRBV12-3 or TRBV12-4 and TRBJ1-2, with unresolved D. The CDR3 is 12 residues long. V gave up 6 bases and J gave up 4 bases, with 9 bases separating them. CDR3 bases: TGTGCCAGCAGCCGCATGGGCTATGGCTACACCTTC. Amino acids: CASSRMGYGYTF.

As for this clonotype: A junction end diverges from the germline sequence, so it may reflect a read error. The V gene is TRBV29-1, the J gene TRBJ2-3, with 8 positions matching TRBD2. This CDR3 is built from 14 residues. Germline V gene sequence: CDR1 SQVTM, CDR2 ANQGSEA. The CDR3 bases are TGCAGCGTTGAGAGGACTAGCAGAACAGATGCGCAGTATTTT. It translates to CSVERTSRTDAQYF.

The sample holds a few counts of this clonotype. The chain is built from TRBV7-3 and TRBJ2-3; D is uncertain. The CDR3 length is 19 residues. V lost 5 bases and J 2 bases, leaving 26 bases between the germline ends. Looked up from germline, CDR1 is SGHTA and CDR2 is FQGTGA. CDR3 bases: TGTGCCAGCAGCCTCGCCCCTGCCCCTCCAGCCTCCTCCACAGATACGCAGTATTTT. Protein: CASSLAPAPPASSTDTQYF.

The CDR3 loop reads CSAASGTRGETQYF. In nucleotides, the CDR3 is TGCAGTGCCGCCTCCGGGACTAGGGGGGAGACCCAGTACTTC. The V call is TRBV20-1, the J call TRBJ2-7; 8 bases are shared with TRBD2. The DNA end lines up better with TRBJ2-5; the J call may be wrong. Germline V CDR1 and CDR2: DFQATT, SNEGSKA (reference sequence). The CDR3 sequence is 14 residues long.

The chain has TRBV20-1 and TRBJ2-1; D is ambiguous. Per the germline V gene, CDR1 is DFQATT and CDR2 is SNEGSKA (reference sequence). V was shortened by 2 bases and J by 1 base, with 9 bases between the two germline ends. The CDR3 has 14 amino acids. CDR3 in amino acids: CSARLWGSYNEQFF. The CDR3 DNA sequence: TGCAGTGCTAGACTCTGGGGATCCTACAATGAGCAGTTCTTC.

V usage is TRBV30 and J usage is TRBJ2-4, with D perhaps matching TRBD2 (6 bases). The CDR3 has 14 amino acids. Germline CDR1 is GTSNPN and CDR2 is SVGIG (reference sequence). V was shortened by 2 bases and J by 7 bases, with 15 bases between the two germline ends. In DNA form, the CDR3 reads TGTGCCTGGAGTAGGGCGGGAAGTCTGAACATTCAGTACTTC. It yields the protein CAWSRAGSLNIQYF.

This clonotype was seen only a few times. A much more abundant neighbour one base away suggests this may be a read error. V usage is TRBV6-4 and J usage is TRBJ2-3; the D gene is possibly TRBD2 (7 bases). Germline V gene lookup returns CDR1 MRHNA and CDR2 SNTAGT. There are 14 residues in the CDR3. For the CDR3, the DNA is TGTGCCAGCAGTGACGGGGGGGCCACAGATATGCAGTATTTT. Translated: CASSDGGATDMQYF.

This clonotype was found a few times. The rearrangement joins TRBV7-6 to TRBJ2-7, with TRBD2 matching 7 bases. Trimming took 5 bases from V and 0 from J; bases not matched to a gene: 7. Looked up from germline, CDR1 is SGHVS and CDR2 is FNYEAQ. The CDR3 is 15 amino acids. CDR3 loop: CASSHGLGHSYEQYF. DNA for the CDR3: TGTGCCAGCAGCCATGGACTAGGGCACTCCTACGAGCAGTACTTC.

The rearrangement links TRBV29-1 to TRBJ2-7; 9 bases fit TRBD1. The germline V gene has CDR1 SQVTM and CDR2 ANQGSEA. V lost 7 bases, J lost 3 bases, and 4 bases stayed unmatched. The CDR3 is made up of 12 amino acids. CDR3 sequence (DNA): TGCAGCGCGGGACAGGGTCGCTACGAGCAGTACTTC. Residues: CSAGQGRYEQYF.

This clonotype showed up just a few times. The chain has TRBV6-5 and TRBJ2-5; 11 bases map to TRBD2. The CDR3 contains 17 residues. Trimming at V came to 0 bases and at J to 1 base, leaving 4 bases not matched to a gene. Germline-derived CDR1 and CDR2 are MNHEY and SVGAGI. CDR3 region: CASSYSRLAGLQETQYF. CDR3 in DNA: TGTGCCAGCAGTTACTCGCGACTAGCGGGGCTCCAAGAGACCCAGTACTTC.

The chain uses TRBV20-1 and TRBJ2-5, with D possibly TRBD1 on 6 matching bases. The CDR3 has 16 residues. V lost 7 bases to trimming and J lost 5 bases, with 26 bases between them. Germline values: CDR1 DFQATT, CDR2 SNEGSKA (reference sequence). The chain's CDR3 is CSGISLQGAGGETQYF. In DNA form, the CDR3 reads TGCAGTGGGATTAGCCTACAGGGAGCAGGCGGGGAGACCCAGTACTTC.

This clonotype appeared a few times. The chain links TRBV7-3 to TRBJ2-7; 9 bases agree with TRBD2. The CDR3 extends over 15 amino acids. Germline trimming cut 2 bases from V and 0 bases from J; bases unmatched to any gene: 2. CDR1 and CDR2 from the germline V gene are SGHTA and FQGTGA. The CDR3 bases are TGTGCCAGCAGCTTAGCGGGAGGGCCCTCCTACGAGCAGTACTTC. Translation gives CASSLAGGPSYEQYF. Full variable domain (outside the CDR3, taken from reference TRBV7-3 and TRBJ2-7): GAGVSQTPSNKVTEKGKYVELRCDPISGHTALYWYRQSLGQGPEFLIYFQGTGAADDSGLPNDRFFAVRPEGSVSTLKIQRTERGDSAVYLCASSLAGGPSYEQYFGPGTRLTVT.

This clonotype was seen once. The genes are TRBV29-1 and TRBJ1-2, with 7 bases that match TRBD1. Looked up from germline, CDR1 is SQVTM and CDR2 is ANQGSEA. Unmatched junction bases numbered 6, after V lost 0 bases and J lost 2 bases. CDR3 length: 15 residues. DNA for the CDR3: TGCAGCGTTGAAGATCGGGGACAGCGAAACTATGGCTACACCTTC. Protein: CSVEDRGQRNYGYTF.

This chain links TRBV10-3 with TRBJ1-2; D remains ambiguous. Trimming removed 8 bases at V and 4 bases at J, with 11 bases between. CDR1 and CDR2 from the germline V gene are ENHRY and SYGVKD. The CDR3 contains 12 residues. Here the CDR3 reads CAIGQVGYGYTF. The DNA of the CDR3 is TGTGCCATCGGGCAGGTGGGCTATGGCTACACCTTC.

Note on this clonotype: One junction end does not reproduce the germline sequence, and a read error may be involved. The chain recombines TRBV20-1 with TRBJ2-1; possibly TRBD1 or TRBD2 for D (6 bases each). Germline CDR1 DFQATT, CDR2 SNEGSKA (reference sequence). The CDR3 runs to 16 residues. The CDR3 spells CSARDPSRGGSNEQFF. The CDR3 DNA sequence: TGCAGCGCTAGAGACCCCTCGAGAGGGGGGTCCAATGAGCAGTTCTTC.

V is TRBV5-1 and J is TRBJ2-5, with 7 bases aligning to TRBD1. After removal of 7 bases from V and 3 bases from J, the junction contained 6 bases not matched to a gene. The V gene's germline CDR1 is SGHRS and CDR2 YFSETQ. CDR3 size: 13 residues. The CDR3 loop reads CASGPGQKETQYF. CDR3 DNA: TGCGCCAGCGGCCCGGGACAGAAAGAGACCCAGTACTTC.

V and J are TRBV20-1 and TRBJ2-7, with D unresolved. Germline CDR1 reads DFQATT; CDR2 reads SNEGSKA (reference sequence). The V end lost 3 bases, the J end lost 2 bases, and 11 bases lay between the germline ends. The CDR3 runs to 13 residues. DNA of the CDR3: TGCAGTGCTAGTATGGCTAGAACCTACGAGCAGTACTTC. This codes for CSASMARTYEQYF.

The chain recombines TRBV7-2 with TRBJ2-7; D is uncertain. V was cut by 4 bases and J by 3 bases, with 16 bases left in between. This CDR3 contains 15 residues. Germline V gene data show CDR1 as SGHTA and CDR2 as FQGNSA. CDR3 residues: CASSWPDGTLYEQYF. In DNA, the CDR3 is TGTGCCAGCAGCTGGCCGGACGGCACTCTCTACGAGCAGTACTTC. Drawing the rest from reference TRBV7-2 and TRBJ2-7, the complete variable domain is GAGVSQSPSNKVTEKGKDVELRCDPISGHTALYWYRQSLGQGLEFLIYFQGNSAPDKSGLPSDRFSAERTGGSVSTLTIQRTQQEDSAVYLCASSWPDGTLYEQYFGPGTRLTVT.

V usage is TRBV5-6 and J usage is TRBJ2-7; 7 nucleotides match TRBD1. There are 15 residues in the CDR3. Looked up from germline, CDR1 is SGHDT and CDR2 is YYEEEE. V shed 4 bases, J shed 4 bases, and the junction held 11 bases outside the gene matches. CDR3 sequence reads: CASSPTGQLIYEQYF. As DNA, the CDR3 is TGTGCCAGCAGCCCTACGGGACAGTTGATTTACGAGCAGTACTTC.

This rearrangement joins TRBV7-2 to TRBJ2-3; 9 nucleotides agree with TRBD2. Unmatched junction bases numbered 7, after V lost 6 bases and J lost 3 bases. CDR1 and CDR2 from the germline V gene are SGHTA and FQGNSA. The CDR3 extends over 15 amino acids. The CDR3: CASRREAGGTDTQYF. The CDR3 coding sequence is TGTGCCAGCAGGCGAGAAGCGGGGGGTACAGATACGCAGTATTTT.

The table lists this clonotype with a few counts. The chain employs TRBV12-5 and TRBJ2-3; D is possibly TRBD2 (6 bases). V was trimmed by 4 bases and J by 8 bases, leaving 22 bases between them. CDR1 and CDR2 (germline): LGHNT, FRNRAP. CDR3 length equals 16 residues. In DNA form, the CDR3 reads TGTGCTAGTGGTTCCCCGCTAGCGTCTGCGATGGGTACGCAGTATTTT. Translating it yields CASGSPLASAMGTQYF.

The V call is TRBV30, the J call TRBJ2-5, with a tentative D call TRBD2 (6 bases). The germline V gene encodes CDR1 GTSNPN and CDR2 SVGIG (reference sequence). Between the trimmed V and J ends, which lost 3 bases and 2 bases, there was a span of 19 bases. The CDR3 has 16 residues. CDR3 nucleotides: TGTGCCTGGAGGTTGGCGGGGCGACCAGATCAAGAGACCCAGTACTTC. Its translation is CAWRLAGRPDQETQYF.

The chain links TRBV20-1 to TRBJ1-1; D is perhaps TRBD1 (5 bases). Germline values: CDR1 DFQATT, CDR2 SNEGSKA (reference sequence). The CDR3 runs 14 residues. V was pared by 0 bases and J by 3 bases, with 11 bases between. CDR3 amino acids: CSARDPRDHTEAFF. The CDR3, as DNA: TGCAGTGCTAGAGATCCCCGGGACCACACTGAAGCTTTCTTT.

The chain has TRBV6-5 and TRBJ1-1; 7 bases align to TRBD1. The J segment lost 0 bases and the V segment lost 6 bases, leaving 7 bases of the junction unmatched. This CDR3 spans 15 amino acids. Germline CDR1 and CDR2: MNHEY and SVGAGI. The CDR3 region is CASRRGQIMNTEAFF. The CDR3 DNA follows: TGTGCCAGCAGACGGGGACAGATAATGAACACTGAAGCTTTCTTT.

This chain connects TRBV20-1 to TRBJ1-2; TRBD1 agrees at 10 bases. Trimming took 8 bases from V and 7 from J; bases not matched to a gene: 7. This CDR3 has 12 amino acids. Germline V CDR1 and CDR2: DFQATT, SNEGSKA (reference sequence). This CDR3 reads CSRGDRGTGYTF. The DNA of the CDR3 is TGCAGTCGGGGGGACAGGGGAACTGGCTACACCTTC.

This clonotype was seen a few times. The rearrangement links TRBV5-1 to TRBJ1-5, with D maybe TRBD1 (5 bases). Germline CDR1 is SGHRS and CDR2 is YFSETQ. The CDR3 runs 15 residues. V shed 1 base and J shed 7 bases, with 15 bases lying between them. The CDR3 reads CASSLRGGEGQPQHF. In DNA form, the CDR3 reads TGCGCCAGCAGCTTGCGTGGAGGGGAGGGCCAGCCCCAGCATTTT.

The gene calls are TRBV27 and TRBJ2-1; maybe TRBD1 (5 bases). This CDR3 is built from 14 residues. Germline V CDR1 and CDR2: MNHEY, SMNVEV (reference sequence). Deletions cut 2 bases from V and 6 bases from J, with 11 bases between. The CDR3 DNA is TGTGCCAGCAGTTTACTTTCAGGGCCCAATGAGCAGTTCTTC. Translating it yields CASSLLSGPNEQFF.

The chain is built from TRBV9 and TRBJ1-2, with D hard to call. Trimming left V 0 bases short and J 4 bases short, with 7 bases between. The CDR3 is 13 amino acids. Germline loops: CDR1 SGDLS, CDR2 YYNGEE. CDR3 DNA sequence: TGTGCCAGCAGCGTAGGGCAGGTCTATGGCTACACCTTC. This translates into CASSVGQVYGYTF.

This clonotype occurred a few times. For the CDR3, the DNA is TGCGCCAGCAGCCATGGACAGGGGGCCTCTGGGGCCAACGTCCTGACTTTC. This translates into CASSHGQGASGANVLTF. This sequence joins TRBV5-1 and TRBJ2-6; TRBD1 aligns across 11 bases. The V and J ends lost 4 bases and 0 bases, in that order; junction bases with no gene match: 3. CDR1 is SGHRS, CDR2 YFSETQ, per germline. There are 17 residues in the CDR3.

This clonotype was recorded a few times. The chain has TRBV4-1 and TRBJ2-7; 11 nucleotides agree with TRBD1. The CDR3 runs 20 residues. CDR1 is MGHRA and CDR2 is YSYEKL in the germline V gene. The J segment lost 0 bases and the V segment lost 1 base, leaving 14 bases of the junction unmatched. Here the CDR3 DNA reads TGCGCCAGCAGCCAAGCTCTCAACATTGGGACAGGGGGATTCTCCTACGAGCAGTACTTC. This codes for CASSQALNIGTGGFSYEQYF.